A selection of T cell receptor beta chains follows, all from one sample in a study of shared clonotypes between healthy human individuals. Clones were read by immunoSEQ multiplex PCR, and TCRdb kept only the in-frame ones, dropping some. The sample includes about 100,000 clones, over 65% of them seen just once. The sample consisted of memory CD8+ T cells sorted from blood. Source of these receptors: a woman aged 25-40 years in good health. The CDR3 runs from the conserved cysteine through the conserved F or W. The order of the fields is V gene, D gene, clone size, J gene, CDR3 DNA, CDR3 protein. A D gene is named only where the DNA matches it firmly. Part of the rows lack a size; the others show once, few, many or a class for expanded clones.

v_gene: TRBV6-1; d_gene: TRBD2; abundance: .; j_gene: TRBJ2-7; CDR3nt: TGTGCCAGCAGCAAATCGGGGGGTTACGAGCAGTACTTC; CDR3aa: CASSKSGGYEQYF
v_gene: TRBV6-1; d_gene: .; abundance: .; j_gene: TRBJ1-2; CDR3nt: TGTGCCAGCAGTGAAGCGGGAGGTAATGGCTACACCTTC; CDR3aa: CASSEAGGNGYTF
v_gene: TRBV21-1; d_gene: .; abundance: .; j_gene: TRBJ2-3; CDR3nt: TGTGCCAGCAGCAAAGTGAGACAGGGACCAGATACGCAGTATTTT; CDR3aa: CASSKVRQGPDTQYF
v_gene: TRBV5-1; d_gene: TRBD1; abundance: .; j_gene: TRBJ2-7; CDR3nt: TGCGCCAGCAGGTATGACCGGGACAGGGGGAACTACGAGCAGTACTTC; CDR3aa: CASRYDRDRGNYEQYF
v_gene: TRBV28; d_gene: .; abundance: .; j_gene: TRBJ2-2; CDR3nt: TGTGCCAGCAGTTTATCTTTCACCGCCCAGGGGTTCTTCGCGAACACCGGGGAGCTGTTTTTT; CDR3aa: CASSLSFTAQGFFANTGELFF
v_gene: TRBV7-4; d_gene: TRBD1; abundance: .; j_gene: TRBJ2-7; CDR3nt: TGTGCCAGCAGCCTTGGGACAGTCTCCTCCTACGAGCAGTACTTC; CDR3aa: CASSLGTVSSYEQYF
v_gene: TRBV13; d_gene: .; abundance: .; j_gene: TRBJ2-1; CDR3nt: TGTGCCAGCAGCTTAGAGCGGAGCGCGTACAATGAGCAGTTCTTC; CDR3aa: CASSLERSAYNEQFF
v_gene: TRBV7-2; d_gene: .; abundance: .; j_gene: TRBJ2-1; CDR3nt: TGTGCCAGCAGCTTAAGTAGCTCCTACAATGAGCAGTTCTTC; CDR3aa: CASSLSSSYNEQFF
v_gene: TRBV30; d_gene: .; abundance: .; j_gene: TRBJ2-5; CDR3nt: TGTGCCTGGAGAGGGATGAGGGAGCAGTACTTC; CDR3aa: CAWRGMREQYF
v_gene: TRBV4-2; d_gene: .; abundance: .; j_gene: TRBJ2-7; CDR3nt: TGTGCCAGCAGCCAAGAAAGGGGGTCCTACGAGCAGTACTTC; CDR3aa: CASSQERGSYEQYF
v_gene: TRBV29-1; d_gene: .; abundance: .; j_gene: TRBJ2-7; CDR3nt: TGCAGCGTTGGGGGTGGAGACAGCCGGGGCTACGAGCAGTACTTC; CDR3aa: CSVGGGDSRGYEQYF
v_gene: TRBV9; d_gene: TRBD1; abundance: .; j_gene: TRBJ1-4; CDR3nt: TGTGCCAGCAGCGTAGGAGGGGGCGCCGGTAATGAAAAACTGTTTTTT; CDR3aa: CASSVGGGAGNEKLFF
v_gene: TRBV7-7; d_gene: .; abundance: .; j_gene: TRBJ2-1; CDR3nt: TGTGCCAGCAGCCTAGGGGAGGAGGCTGAGCAGTTCTTC; CDR3aa: CASSLGEEAEQFF
v_gene: TRBV19; d_gene: .; abundance: .; j_gene: TRBJ2-1; CDR3nt: TGTGCCAGTTTAGACAGGGCTGGAACTAGCGGTAAAAATGAGCAGTTCTTC; CDR3aa: CASLDRAGTSGKNEQFF
v_gene: TRBV6-6; d_gene: .; abundance: once; j_gene: TRBJ1-5; CDR3nt: TGTGCCAGCAGTTACTCGGTGGGAATGGGGGCTCAGCCCCAGCATTTT; CDR3aa: CASSYSVGMGAQPQHF
v_gene: TRBV7-4; d_gene: TRBD2; abundance: .; j_gene: TRBJ2-7; CDR3nt: TGTGCCAGCAGCCCCCTGGGGACTAGCGGGACCATTCCCTACGAGCAGTACTTC; CDR3aa: CASSPLGTSGTIPYEQYF
v_gene: TRBV10-1; d_gene: .; abundance: .; j_gene: TRBJ2-7; CDR3nt: TGCGCCAGCAGTGATGAGTCCGAGCAGTACTTC; CDR3aa: CASSDESEQYF